What follows are 25 T cell receptor beta chains derived from one specimen sequenced in a study of blood T cell repertoires in COVID-19. TCRdb's copy holds only in-frame clones and misses some; the assay was immunoSEQ multiplex PCR. This sample has more than 45,000 clones, with around 85% found just once. Source material: peripheral blood. All receptors come from a woman aged 80 or over with acute or convalescent COVID-19.

The chain carries TRBV4-2 and TRBJ1-2; D is uncertain. Germline V CDR1 and CDR2: LGHNA, YNFKEQ. The CDR3 loop spans 13 amino acids. The V end lost 1 base, the J end lost 6 bases, and 9 bases lay between the germline ends. CDR3 nucleotide sequence: TGTGCCAGCAGCCAAGCGGCCGGGAATGGCTACACCTTC. Translating it yields CASSQAAGNGYTF.

This chain joins TRBV24-1 and TRBJ2-1; 8 positions agree with TRBD2. The CDR3 has 14 amino acids. Looked up from germline, CDR1 is KGHDR and CDR2 is SFDVKD. V dropped 4 bases and J dropped 7; count of bases not matched to a gene: 5. CDR3 nucleotide sequence: TGTGCCACCAGTGAAACGGGACTAGGGAATGAGCAGTTCTTC. Protein: CATSETGLGNEQFF.

The CDR3 protein is CAWSETGRPEPGELFF. CDR3 nucleotides: TGTGCCTGGTCTGAAACTGGTCGTCCCGAACCCGGGGAGCTGTTTTTT. This chain links TRBV30 with TRBJ2-2; D is undetermined. The germline gives CDR1 GTSNPN, CDR2 SVGIG (reference sequence). CDR3 length equals 16 residues. V gave up 5 bases and J gave up 6 bases, with 22 bases separating them.

This rearrangement joins TRBV10-3 to TRBJ1-2; a possible D gene is TRBD1 (5 bases). From germline, CDR1 is ENHRY and CDR2 SYGVKD. The length of the CDR3 is 15 residues. Deletions cut 4 bases from V and 5 bases from J, with 17 bases between. DNA for the CDR3: TGTGCCATCAGTGCCAGGTCATTCGGGGGGTATGGCTACACCTTC. It specifies CAISARSFGGYGYTF.

The chain carries TRBV15 and TRBJ1-2; D may be TRBD1 (6 bases). The CDR3 sequence is 13 residues long. V lost 4 bases and J lost 4, with 10 bases in between. Germline V gene lookup returns CDR1 LNHNV and CDR2 YYDKDF (reference sequence). The CDR3 nucleotides read TGTGCCACCAGCAAGGACAGCCTCTATGGCTACACCTTC. It is translated as CATSKDSLYGYTF. Full variable domain (rest looked up from reference TRBV15 and TRBJ1-2): DAMVIQNPRYQVTQFGKPVTLSCSQTLNHNVMYWYQQKSSQAPKLLFHYYDKDFNNEADTPDNFQSRRPNTSFCFLDIRSPGLGDTAMYLCATSKDSLYGYTFGSGTRLTVV.

V is TRBV7-3 and J is TRBJ2-7; TRBD1 matches 7 bases. V was pared by 3 bases and J by 3 bases, with 5 bases of the junction left unmatched. Germline values: CDR1 SGHTA, CDR2 FQGTGA. The CDR3 consists of 14 residues. This chain's CDR3 is CASSFGAGGYEQYF. The CDR3 DNA is TGTGCCAGCAGCTTCGGGGCAGGGGGCTACGAGCAGTACTTC.

This clone was counted a single time. The rearrangement links TRBV5-1 to TRBJ2-3; 7 bases fit TRBD2. CDR1 SGHRS and CDR2 YFSETQ come from the germline V gene. Trimming cost V 4 bases and J 2 bases; bases outside gene matches: 13. This CDR3 region has 17 residues. CDR3 sequence reads: CASSAGVAALFTDTQYF. The CDR3 region has the DNA TGCGCCAGCAGCGCGGGGGTGGCGGCCCTCTTCACAGATACGCAGTATTTT. Full variable domain (remainder filled in from reference TRBV5-1 and TRBJ2-3): KAGVTQTPRYLIKTRGQQVTLSCSPISGHRSVSWYQQTPGQGLQFLFEYFSETQRNKGNFPGRFSGRQFSNSRSEMNVSTLELGDSALYLCASSAGVAALFTDTQYFGPGTRLTVL.

The rearrangement links TRBV7-8 to TRBJ1-3; tentative D call: TRBD1 (5 bases). V lost 2 bases to trimming and J lost 0 bases, with 11 bases between them. The germline V gene encodes CDR1 SGHVS and CDR2 FQNEAQ. The CDR3 has 16 amino acids. CDR3 sequence: CASSLLFRDSGNTIYF. CDR3 nucleotide sequence: TGTGCCAGCAGCTTATTGTTCAGGGACTCTGGAAACACCATATATTTT.

V gene TRBV12-3 or TRBV12-4 combines with J gene TRBJ2-7; 8 nucleotides match TRBD1. Unmatched junction bases numbered 4, after V lost 5 bases and J lost 4 bases. This CDR3 is 13 amino acids long. CDR3 loop: CASSQGAIYEQYF. The DNA of the CDR3 is TGTGCCAGCAGTCAGGGGGCTATTTACGAGCAGTACTTC.

The chain joins TRBV19 to TRBJ2-3; D is undetermined. Germline V CDR1 and CDR2: LNHDA, SQIVND (reference sequence). The CDR3 covers 16 residues. Trimming removed 3 bases at V and 0 bases at J, with 13 bases between. CDR3 region: CASSITGSASTDTQYF. For the CDR3, the DNA is TGTGCCAGTAGTATTACCGGGTCGGCTAGCACAGATACGCAGTATTTT. Drawing the rest from reference TRBV19 and TRBJ2-3, the complete variable domain is DGGITQSPKYLFRKEGQNVTLSCEQNLNHDAMYWYRQDPGQGLRLIYYSQIVNDFQKGDIAEGYSVSREKKESFPLTVTSAQKNPTAFYLCASSITGSASTDTQYFGPGTRLTVL.

The chain joins TRBV20-1 to TRBJ1-2, with TRBD1 matching over 9 bases. This CDR3 comprises 13 residues. With 3 bases clipped from V and 5 bases from J, the junction kept 4 bases outside the gene matches. CDR1 DFQATT and CDR2 SNEGSKA come from the germline V gene (reference sequence). The CDR3 is CSASGTGLYGYTF. The CDR3 region has the DNA TGCAGTGCTAGTGGGACAGGGTTATATGGCTACACCTTC.

The chain combines TRBV5-6 with TRBJ1-4; 7 bases agree with TRBD1. The CDR3 length is 15 residues. Germline V gene lookup returns CDR1 SGHDT and CDR2 YYEEEE. Trimming at V came to 3 bases and at J to 5 bases, leaving 7 bases not matched to a gene. The CDR3 sequence: CASSSRTGGNEKLFF. CDR3 nucleotide sequence: TGTGCCAGCAGCTCTCGGACAGGCGGGAATGAAAAACTGTTTTTT.

This sequence joins TRBV19 and TRBJ2-5; 8 nucleotides align to TRBD2. Germline-derived CDR1 and CDR2 are LNHDA and SQIVND (reference sequence). CDR3 length: 14 residues. V lost 5 bases and J lost 5; bases outside the gene matches: 7. The CDR3 sequence is CASSLGLAGETQYF. CDR3 coding DNA: TGTGCCAGTAGTCTCGGACTAGCAGGGGAGACCCAGTACTTC.

V is TRBV3-1 (or the pseudogene TRBV3-2) and J is TRBJ2-1; TRBD2 aligns across 8 bases. The CDR3 has 18 residues. Germline V gene sequence: CDR1 LGHDT, CDR2 YNNKEL (reference sequence). V gave up 3 bases and J gave up 0 bases; unmatched junction bases: 10. The CDR3 sequence is CASSQNGLARYSYNEQFF. CDR3 DNA sequence: TGTGCCAGCAGCCAGAACGGACTAGCCCGATACTCCTACAATGAGCAGTTCTTC.

The chain is built from TRBV18 and TRBJ2-7, with a possible D match to TRBD2 (6 bases). This CDR3 has 14 residues. The germline V gene has CDR1 KGHSH and CDR2 LQKENI. V was shortened by 2 bases and J by 0 bases, with 8 bases between the two germline ends. CDR3 coding DNA: TGTGCCAGCTCACCAAGGGAGGCCTCCTACGAGCAGTACTTC. Encoded protein: CASSPREASYEQYF.

The chain recombines TRBV3-1 (or the pseudogene TRBV3-2) with TRBJ1-1; no firm D call. The CDR3 spans 15 residues. Germline CDR1 LGHDT, CDR2 YNNKEL (reference sequence). V dropped 0 bases and J dropped 2 bases, with 10 bases sitting between them. DNA of the CDR3: TGTGCCAGCAGCCAAGATCCCAGGACTAACACTGAAGCTTTCTTT. As protein: CASSQDPRTNTEAFF.

The chain joins TRBV28 to TRBJ2-1, with 9 positions matching TRBD2. Germline-derived CDR1 and CDR2 are MDHEN and SYDVKM. This CDR3 comprises 16 residues. Germline trimming cut 6 bases from V and 7 bases from J; bases unmatched to any gene: 13. The CDR3 reads CASSSLGAGGWNEQFF. The CDR3 DNA reads as TGTGCCAGCAGCTCTCTTGGAGCGGGGGGATGGAATGAGCAGTTCTTC.

The gene calls are TRBV5-8 and TRBJ2-5; the D gene is possibly TRBD1 (6 bases). CDR3 length equals 17 residues. V shed 0 bases and J shed 5 bases, with 20 bases lying between them. Germline V lookup: CDR1 SGHTS, CDR2 YDEGEE. As DNA, the CDR3 is TGTGCCAGCAGCTTGGAAAGGGTCACAGGGTCCACGGAGACCCAGTACTTC. As protein: CASSLERVTGSTETQYF.

This chain uses TRBV30 with TRBJ1-3, with D possibly being TRBD1 (5 bases). V was pared by 5 bases and J by 0 bases, with 11 bases between. Germline-derived CDR1 and CDR2 are GTSNPN and SVGIG (reference sequence). The length of the CDR3 is 14 residues. The CDR3 reads CAWEKGRSGNTIYF. DNA for the CDR3: TGTGCCTGGGAAAAGGGGCGCTCTGGAAACACCATATATTTT.

The chain recombines TRBV7-2 with TRBJ2-5, with D perhaps matching TRBD2 (6 bases). Germline V gives CDR1 SGHTA, CDR2 FQGNSA. This CDR3 spans 15 amino acids. V was pared by 6 bases and J by 2 bases, with 16 bases between. This chain's CDR3 is CASRAGASAQETQYF. The CDR3 nucleotides read TGTGCCAGCAGAGCCGGTGCTAGCGCACAAGAGACCCAGTACTTC.

The chain employs TRBV6-1 and TRBJ1-2; D is unresolved. CDR3 length: 12 amino acids. V lost 2 bases and J lost 4, with 5 bases in between. Per germline, CDR1 MNHNS and CDR2 SASEGT. CDR3: CASSEPGYGYTF. In nucleotides, the CDR3 is TGTGCCAGCAGTGAACCGGGCTATGGCTACACCTTC.

There are many counts of this clone. The chain recombines TRBV30 with TRBJ1-5; 7 bases fit TRBD1. Germline trimming cut 2 bases from V and 11 bases from J; bases unmatched to any gene: 15. Germline V CDR1 and CDR2: GTSNPN, SVGIG (reference sequence). The CDR3 extends over 15 amino acids. The CDR3 is CAWSSSRGNSRAQHF. The CDR3 DNA follows: TGTGCCTGGAGTAGTAGCAGGGGGAATTCAAGGGCCCAGCATTTT. Together with reference TRBV30 and TRBJ1-5, the CDR3 gives the full variable domain: SQTIHQWPATLVQPVGSPLSLECTVEGTSNPNLYWYRQAAGRGLQLLFYSVGIGQISSEVPQNLSASRPQDRQFILSSKKLLLSDSGFYLCAWSSSRGNSRAQHFGDGTRLSIL.

The chain recombines TRBV4-2 with TRBJ2-5; 7 bases match TRBD1. This CDR3 contains 14 residues. V lost 3 bases and J lost 2; bases outside the gene matches: 3. Germline V gives CDR1 LGHNA, CDR2 YNFKEQ. The CDR3 protein is CASSHRTGQETQYF. The DNA for the CDR3 is TGTGCCAGCAGCCACCGGACAGGTCAAGAGACCCAGTACTTC.

This clone was picked up one time. This chain connects TRBV2 to TRBJ1-5, with unresolved D. This CDR3 is built from 14 residues. V was pared by 4 bases and J by 4 bases, with 11 bases between. Germline V lookup: CDR1 SNHLY, CDR2 FYNNEI. CDR3 protein: CASSATRGNQPQHF. For the CDR3, the DNA is TGTGCCAGCAGTGCTACCAGAGGTAATCAGCCCCAGCATTTT.

J is TRBJ2-7 and V is TRBV5-8; maybe TRBD1 (6 bases). CDR3 length: 14 amino acids. Trimming pared 5 bases from V and 1 base from J, leaving 13 bases between. Germline loops: CDR1 SGHTS, CDR2 YDEGEE. The CDR3 sequence: CASSSDRPSYEQYF. The CDR3 DNA sequence: TGTGCCAGCAGTTCAGACAGGCCTTCCTACGAGCAGTACTTC.